This TCR beta chain stems from a study of shared clonotypes between healthy human individuals. About the study: Ranging from 18 to 49 in age, donors were two women and three men. Findings and caveats of the study: Memory subsets generally showed smaller estimated richness than naive subsets did.

Comments on this clone: Its antigen is not known.

Germline CDR1 reads MNHEY; CDR2 reads SVGAGI. The CDR3 covers 13 residues. V was cut by 10 bases and J by 2 bases, with 11 bases left in between. The table came from immunoSEQ multiplex PCR; TCRdb's copy has only in-frame clones and leaves some out. This sample carries 2 million to 2.5 million clones, around 90% of them seen once, and the ten largest clones take about 0.36%. The rearrangement joins TRBV6-5 to TRBJ2-2, with D possibly being TRBD2 (5 bases). The origin of this receptor is a man between 18 and 29 years old in good health. Some clones in this sample may be carry-over from other donors' samples. Source material: naive CD4+ T cells from PBMCs. Subset described: CD45RA+ positively selected. CDR3 DNA sequence: TGTGCCACCTTGACGGGAAACACCGGGGAGCTGTTTTTT. Amino acids: CATLTGNTGELFF.